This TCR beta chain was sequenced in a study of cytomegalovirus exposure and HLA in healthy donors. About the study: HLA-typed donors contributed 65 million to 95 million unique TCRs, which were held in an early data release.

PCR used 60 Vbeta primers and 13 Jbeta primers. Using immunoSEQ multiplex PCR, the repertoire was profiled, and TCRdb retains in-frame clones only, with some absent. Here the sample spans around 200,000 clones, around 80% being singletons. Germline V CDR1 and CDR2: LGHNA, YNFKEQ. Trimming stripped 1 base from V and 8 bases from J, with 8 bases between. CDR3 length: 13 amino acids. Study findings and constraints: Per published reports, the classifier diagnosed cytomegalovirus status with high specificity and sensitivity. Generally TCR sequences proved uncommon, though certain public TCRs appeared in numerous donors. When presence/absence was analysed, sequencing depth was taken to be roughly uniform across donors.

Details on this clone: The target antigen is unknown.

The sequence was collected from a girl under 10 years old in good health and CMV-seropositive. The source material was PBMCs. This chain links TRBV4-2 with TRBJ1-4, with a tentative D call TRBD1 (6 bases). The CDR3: CASSQVQGEKLFF. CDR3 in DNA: TGTGCCAGCAGCCAAGTCCAGGGGGAAAAACTGTTTTTT.